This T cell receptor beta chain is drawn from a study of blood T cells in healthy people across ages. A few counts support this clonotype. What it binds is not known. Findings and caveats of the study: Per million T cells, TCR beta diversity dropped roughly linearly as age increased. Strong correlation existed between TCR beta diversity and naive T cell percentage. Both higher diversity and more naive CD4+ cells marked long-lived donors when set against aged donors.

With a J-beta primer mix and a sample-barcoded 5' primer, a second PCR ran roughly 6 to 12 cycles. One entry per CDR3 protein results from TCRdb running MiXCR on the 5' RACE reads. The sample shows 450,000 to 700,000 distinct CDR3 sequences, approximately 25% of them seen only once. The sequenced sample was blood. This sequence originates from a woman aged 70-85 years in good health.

The CDR3 loop is CSVTLTSGGATDTQYF. CDR3 DNA: TGCAGTGTTACCCTAACTAGCGGGGGGGCGACAGATACGCAGTATTTT. The chain combines TRBV20-1 with TRBJ2-3; 13 bases are a match to TRBD2. This CDR3 spans 16 amino acids. Germline lookup yields CDR1 DFQATT and CDR2 SNEGSKA (reference sequence). The V gene end was trimmed by 7 bases and the J gene end by 3 bases; junction bases not matched to a gene: 10.